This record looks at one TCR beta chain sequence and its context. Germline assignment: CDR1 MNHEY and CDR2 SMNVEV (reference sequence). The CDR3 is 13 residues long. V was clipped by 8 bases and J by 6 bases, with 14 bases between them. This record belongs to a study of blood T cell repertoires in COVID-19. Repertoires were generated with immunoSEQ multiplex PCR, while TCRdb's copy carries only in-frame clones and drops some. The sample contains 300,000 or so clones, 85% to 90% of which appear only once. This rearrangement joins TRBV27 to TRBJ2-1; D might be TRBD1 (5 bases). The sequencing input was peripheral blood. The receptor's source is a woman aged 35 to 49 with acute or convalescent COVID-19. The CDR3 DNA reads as TGTGCCAGCGGGGCTGCCGGCAGCAATGAGCAGTTCTTC. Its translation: CASGAAGSNEQFF.